The rows below give T cell receptor beta chains drawn from one sample of a study of shared clonotypes between healthy human individuals. Using immunoSEQ multiplex PCR, the repertoire was profiled, and TCRdb retains in-frame clones only, with some absent. The sample includes approximately 640,000 clones, about 90% of them seen just once. The sample consisted of memory CD8+ T cells from PBMCs. The receptors were gathered from a young man in good health. Some clones in this sample may be carry-over from other donors' samples. Both conserved end residues are part of each CDR3. A D gene is named only where the DNA matches it firmly.

j_call v_call d_call cdr3_aa cdr3_nt
TRBJ2-5 TRBV13 NA CASSLGYQETQYF TGTGCCAGCAGCTTAGGATACCAAGAGACCCAGTACTTC
TRBJ1-1 TRBV7-8 NA CASSPQRGEGAGTEAFF TGTGCCAGCAGCCCACAGCGGGGGGAAGGTGCGGGCACTGAAGCTTTCTTT
TRBJ2-3 TRBV7-2 TRBD2 CASSLGSGRSTDTQYF TGTGCCAGCAGCTTAGGTAGCGGGAGGAGCACAGATACGCAGTATTTT
TRBJ2-7 TRBV30 NA CAWSVKRISYEQYF TGTGCCTGGAGTGTGAAACGGATCTCCTACGAGCAGTACTTC
TRBJ1-1 TRBV10-2 TRBD1 CASSESRTGGTEAFF TGCGCCAGCAGTGAGTCGAGGACAGGGGGCACTGAAGCTTTCTTT
TRBJ2-4 TRBV5-8 TRBD2 CASSFGLGPGLQYF TGTGCCAGCAGCTTCGGACTAGGGCCGGGGCTTCAGTACTTC
TRBJ2-1 TRBV7-9 TRBD2 CASSFSHGSGIEQFF TGTGCCAGCAGTTTTTCCCACGGAAGCGGGATTGAGCAGTTCTTC
TRBJ2-5 TRBV7-9 NA CASSFRDPSRETQYF TGTGCCAGCAGCTTCCGGGACCCTAGTCGGGAGACCCAGTACTTC
TRBJ2-1 TRBV29-1 TRBD2 CSATSGGAFF TGCAGCGCTACTAGCGGGGGGGCGTTCTTC
TRBJ1-4 TRBV7-9 NA CASSSGAHDEKLFF TGTGCCAGCAGCTCCGGGGCCCACGATGAAAAACTGTTTTTT
TRBJ2-7 TRBV18 NA CASSSDYGFPYEQYF TGTGCCAGCTCGAGTGATTATGGGTTCCCCTACGAGCAGTACTTC
TRBJ2-7 TRBV19 TRBD2 CASNWTSGRETGGNEQYF TGTGCCAGTAACTGGACTAGCGGGAGGGAAACCGGGGGGAACGAGCAGTACTTC
TRBJ2-1 TRBV7-6 NA CASSLGTYEGYNEQFF TGTGCCAGCAGCTTAGGGACCTATGAGGGATACAATGAGCAGTTCTTC
TRBJ2-7 TRBV4-3 TRBD1 CASSQPGQRFYEQYF TGCGCCAGCAGCCAACCGGGACAGAGGTTCTACGAGCAGTACTTC
TRBJ1-2 TRBV27 NA CASSFAGNYGYTF TGTGCCAGCAGTTTCGCAGGGAACTATGGCTACACCTTC
TRBJ1-2 TRBV19 NA CASTSGGWYGYTF TGTGCCAGTACCTCTGGGGGCTGGTATGGCTACACCTTC
TRBJ1-2 TRBV29-1 NA CSAYRVPYGYTF TGCAGCGCTTACAGGGTCCCCTATGGCTACACCTTC
TRBJ2-1 TRBV7-2 TRBD2 CASSLGGGGSYNEQFF TGTGCCAGCAGCTTAGGGGGCGGGGGCTCCTACAATGAGCAGTTCTTC
TRBJ1-5 TRBV6-1 NA CASSDLGQPQHF TGTGCCAGCAGTGACTTAGGGCAGCCCCAGCATTTT